This T cell receptor beta chain originates from a study of blood T cell repertoires in COVID-19. CDR1 MGHDK and CDR2 SYGVNS come from the germline V gene. CDR3 length: 14 residues. The germline V and J ends were trimmed by 4 bases and 8 bases, with 17 bases remaining between them. Sequenced by immunoSEQ multiplex PCR; TCRdb stores in-frame clones only, minus some. The sample contains 150,000 to 200,000 clones, approximately 80% of which appear only once. Grouping used clinical history reported by participants in a survey and questionnaire. Sequencing was performed on PBMCs or T cells enriched from blood (not recorded which). The V gene is TRBV25-1, the J gene TRBJ1-2; D uncertain. The receptor was isolated from a man between 50 and 59 years old who had recovered from COVID-19. The DNA of the CDR3 is TGTGCCAGCAGTGGGGTCGGTGTGACAAACGGCTACACCTTC. Protein product: CASSGVGVTNGYTF.